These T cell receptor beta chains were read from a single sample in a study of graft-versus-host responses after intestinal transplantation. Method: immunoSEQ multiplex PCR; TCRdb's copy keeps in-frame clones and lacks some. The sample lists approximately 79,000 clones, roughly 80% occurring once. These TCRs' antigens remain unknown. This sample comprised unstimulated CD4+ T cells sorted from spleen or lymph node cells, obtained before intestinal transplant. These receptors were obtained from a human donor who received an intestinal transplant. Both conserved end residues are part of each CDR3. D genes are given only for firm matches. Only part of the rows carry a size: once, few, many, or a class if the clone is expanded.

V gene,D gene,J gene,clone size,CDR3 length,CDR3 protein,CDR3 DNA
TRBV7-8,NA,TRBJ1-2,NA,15,CASSPQLQGLYGYTF,TGTGCCAGCAGCCCCCAACTTCAGGGACTCTATGGCTACACCTTC
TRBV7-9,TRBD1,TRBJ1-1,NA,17,CASSLPKRTGGDTEAFF,TGTGCCAGCAGCTTACCCAAAAGGACAGGGGGGGACACTGAAGCTTTCTTT
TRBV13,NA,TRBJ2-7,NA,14,CASSRLTYSYEQYF,TGTGCCAGCAGCCGTCTCACTTACTCCTACGAGCAGTACTTC
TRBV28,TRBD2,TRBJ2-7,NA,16,CASSLMREPLTGEQYF,TGTGCCAGCAGTTTAATGCGGGAGCCCCTTACGGGCGAGCAGTACTTC
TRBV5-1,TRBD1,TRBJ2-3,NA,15,CASSPGQGSTDTQYF,TGCGCCAGCAGCCCCGGACAGGGAAGCACAGATACGCAGTATTTT
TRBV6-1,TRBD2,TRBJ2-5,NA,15,CASRPGGLAGETQYF,TGTGCCAGCAGGCCCGGGGGACTAGCGGGAGAGACCCAGTACTTC
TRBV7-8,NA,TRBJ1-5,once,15,CASSLGHLSNQPQHF,TGTGCCAGCAGCTTAGGACACCTTAGCAATCAGCCCCAGCATTTT
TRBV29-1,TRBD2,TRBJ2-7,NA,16,CSPPDGEAGIPYEQYF,TGCAGCCCTCCAGATGGGGAAGCGGGGATACCCTACGAGCAGTACTTC
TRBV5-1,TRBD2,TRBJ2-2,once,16,CASSLMGTSGTGELFF,TGCGCCAGCAGCTTGATGGGGACTAGCGGGACCGGGGAGCTGTTTTTT
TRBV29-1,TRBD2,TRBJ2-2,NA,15,CSVLVGLANTGELFF,TGCAGCGTTTTGGTCGGACTAGCGAACACCGGGGAGCTGTTTTTT
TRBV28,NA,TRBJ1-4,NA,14,CASSPTEVSEKLFF,TGTGCCAGCAGTCCGACTGAGGTGTCAGAAAAACTGTTTTTT
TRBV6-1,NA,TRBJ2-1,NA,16,CASSESLQNSYNEQFF,TGTGCCAGCAGTGAATCTCTACAGAACTCCTACAATGAGCAGTTCTTC
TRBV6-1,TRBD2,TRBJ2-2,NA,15,CASLPTSGYTGELFF,TGTGCCAGCCTTCCCACTAGCGGATACACCGGGGAGCTGTTTTTT
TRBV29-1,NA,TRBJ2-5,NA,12,CSARDLVETQYF,TGCAGCGCTAGGGACTTAGTTGAGACCCAGTACTTC
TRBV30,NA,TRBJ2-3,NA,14,CAWSVSQTGDTQYF,TGTGCCTGGAGTGTGTCACAAACCGGGGATACGCAGTATTTT
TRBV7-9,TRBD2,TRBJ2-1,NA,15,CASSLGLAGYNEQFF,TGTGCCAGCAGCTTGGGACTAGCGGGCTACAATGAGCAGTTCTTC
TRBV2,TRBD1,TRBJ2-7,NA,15,CASREGQVGSYEQYF,TGTGCCAGCAGAGAAGGACAGGTGGGTTCCTACGAGCAGTACTTC
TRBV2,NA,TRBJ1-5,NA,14,CASSIQHSNQPQHF,TGTGCCAGCAGTATACAGCATAGCAATCAGCCCCAGCATTTT
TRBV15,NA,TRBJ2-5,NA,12,CATSRGEETQYF,TGTGCCACCAGTAGAGGGGAGGAGACCCAGTACTTC
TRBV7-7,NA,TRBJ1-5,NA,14,CASSLEGVVQPQHF,TGTGCTAGCAGCTTAGAGGGGGTGGTTCAGCCCCAGCATTTT
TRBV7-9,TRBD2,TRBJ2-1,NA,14,CASSTRTRYNEQFF,TGTGCCAGCAGCACACGGACTAGATACAATGAGCAGTTCTTC
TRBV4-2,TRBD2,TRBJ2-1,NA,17,CASSQATSGSVLNEQFF,TGTGCCAGCAGCCAAGCCACTAGCGGGAGTGTTCTCAATGAGCAGTTCTTC
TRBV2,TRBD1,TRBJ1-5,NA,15,CASSGGTDLNQPQHF,TGTGCCAGCAGTGGGGGGACAGACCTAAATCAGCCCCAGCATTTT
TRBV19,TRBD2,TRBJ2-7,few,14,CASSIAGGPYEQYF,TGTGCCAGTAGTATAGCGGGGGGGCCCTACGAGCAGTACTTC
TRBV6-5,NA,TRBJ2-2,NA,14,CASSYDRYTGELFF,TGTGCCAGCAGTTACGACAGATACACCGGGGAGCTGTTTTTT
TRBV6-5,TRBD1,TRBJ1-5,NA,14,CASSLGQGKQPQHF,TGTGCCAGCAGCCTCGGACAGGGCAAGCAGCCCCAGCATTTT
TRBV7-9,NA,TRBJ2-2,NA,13,CASSYMATGELFF,TGTGCCAGCAGCTACATGGCCACCGGGGAGCTGTTTTTT
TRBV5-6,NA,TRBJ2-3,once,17,CASSLGLDSGVGDTQYF,TGTGCCAGCAGCTTGGGCCTCGACAGTGGGGTTGGGGATACGCAGTATTTT
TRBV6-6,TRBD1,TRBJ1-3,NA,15,CASRSGTGYGNTIYF,TGTGCCAGCAGGTCCGGGACAGGCTATGGAAACACCATATATTTT
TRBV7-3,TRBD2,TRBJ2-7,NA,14,CASSSLAETYEQYF,TGTGCCAGCAGCTCGCTAGCGGAAACCTACGAGCAGTACTTC
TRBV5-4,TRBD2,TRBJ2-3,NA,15,CASSLLAGGTDTQYF,TGTGCCAGCAGCTTGCTAGCGGGAGGCACAGATACGCAGTATTTT
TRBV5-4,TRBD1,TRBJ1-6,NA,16,CASSLAGQGVNSPLHF,TGTGCCAGCAGCTTGGCCGGACAGGGGGTAAATTCACCCCTCCACTTT
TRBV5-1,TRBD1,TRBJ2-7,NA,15,CASSLGDSAVYEQYF,TGCGCCAGCAGCTTGGGGGACAGCGCCGTGTACGAGCAGTACTTC
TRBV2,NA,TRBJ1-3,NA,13,CASSVYSGNTIYF,TGTGCCAGCAGTGTCTACTCCGGAAACACCATATATTTT
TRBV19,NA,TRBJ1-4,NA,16,CATALGDGYANEKLFF,TGTGCCACCGCTTTGGGCGACGGATACGCTAATGAAAAACTGTTTTTT
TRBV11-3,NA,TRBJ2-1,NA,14,CASSLDPTGNEQFF,TGTGCCAGCAGCTTAGATCCCACCGGCAATGAGCAGTTCTTC
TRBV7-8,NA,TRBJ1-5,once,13,CASSPRGREPQHF,TGTGCCAGCAGCCCCCGGGGTAGGGAGCCCCAGCATTTT
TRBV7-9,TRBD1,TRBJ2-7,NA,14,CASSLTGSAYEQYF,TGTGCCAGCAGCTTGACAGGGTCAGCCTACGAGCAGTACTTC
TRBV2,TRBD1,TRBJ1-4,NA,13,CASIDDGQGKLFF,TGTGCCAGCATAGATGACGGACAGGGAAAACTGTTTTTT
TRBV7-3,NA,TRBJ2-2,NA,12,CASSFYTGELFF,TGTGCCAGCAGCTTCTACACCGGGGAGCTGTTTTTT
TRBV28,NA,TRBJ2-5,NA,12,CASSPQWETQYF,TGTGCCAGCAGTCCTCAGTGGGAGACCCAGTACTTC
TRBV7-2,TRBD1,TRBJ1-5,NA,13,CASSRDRGQPQHF,TGTGCCAGCAGCCGGGACAGGGGTCAGCCCCAGCATTTT
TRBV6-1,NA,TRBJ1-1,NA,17,CASSDLGRGALRTEAFF,TGTGCCAGCAGTGACTTGGGCAGGGGTGCCTTGAGGACTGAAGCTTTCTTT
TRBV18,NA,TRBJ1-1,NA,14,CASSPTAGRTEAFF,TGTGCCAGCTCACCGACGGCAGGGCGGACTGAAGCTTTCTTT
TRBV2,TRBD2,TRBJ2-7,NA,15,CASTPERGDSYEQYF,TGTGCCAGCACCCCCGAGCGGGGGGACTCCTACGAGCAGTACTTC
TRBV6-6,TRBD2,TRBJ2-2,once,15,CASTLLAGNTGELFF,TGTGCCAGCACGTTACTAGCGGGGAACACCGGGGAGCTGTTTTTT
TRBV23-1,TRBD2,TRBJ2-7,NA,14,CASSHRDYFDEQYF,TGCGCCAGCAGTCACCGGGACTATTTTGACGAGCAGTACTTC
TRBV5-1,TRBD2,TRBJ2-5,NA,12,CASSWEGETQYF,TGCGCCAGCAGCTGGGAGGGGGAGACCCAGTACTTC
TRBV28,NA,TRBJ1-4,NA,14,CASSFQGPVEKLFF,TGTGCCAGCAGTTTCCAGGGGCCGGTCGAAAAACTGTTTTTT
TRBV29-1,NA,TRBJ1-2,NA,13,CSYSTPGRNGYTF,TGCAGCTATTCGACCCCGGGGAGGAATGGCTACACCTTC
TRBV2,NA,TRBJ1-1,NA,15,CASSVGQGIPSEAFF,TGTGCCAGCAGTGTGGGTCAGGGCATTCCGTCTGAAGCTTTCTTT
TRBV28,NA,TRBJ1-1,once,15,CASRPLRGPYTEAFF,TGTGCCAGCAGACCCCTCAGGGGACCCTACACTGAAGCTTTCTTT